The 22 T cell receptor beta chains below all came from one sample that was sequenced in a study of blood T cell repertoires in COVID-19. The data were produced by immunoSEQ multiplex PCR, yet TCRdb's version contains in-frame clones alone and is incomplete. The data show about 310,000 clones, 85% seen once. Sample: PBMCs or T cells enriched from blood (not recorded which). Source of these receptors: a woman aged 25 to 39 who had been exposed to COVID-19.

The chain has TRBV18 and TRBJ1-2; 10 nucleotides match TRBD1. V lost 3 bases, J lost 3 bases, and 1 base stayed unmatched. The CDR3 contains 14 residues. Looked up from germline, CDR1 is KGHSH and CDR2 is LQKENI. CDR3 region: CASSPDRGHYGYTF. The CDR3 nucleotides are TGTGCCAGCTCACCTGACAGGGGGCACTATGGCTACACCTTC.

This rearrangement joins TRBV5-6 to TRBJ2-1; 8 bases are a match to TRBD1. Germline V CDR1 and CDR2: SGHDT, YYEEEE. Losses at the gene ends were 5 bases for V and 6 bases for J; bases not matched to a gene: 7. The CDR3 totals 14 residues. In DNA, the CDR3 is TGTGCCAGCAGTCCCCAGGGGGCGCTCAATGAGCAGTTCTTC. Translation gives CASSPQGALNEQFF. The variable domain in full, completed from reference TRBV5-6 and TRBJ2-1, reads DAGVTQSPTHLIKTRGQQVTLRCSPKSGHDTVSWYQQALGQGPQFIFQYYEEEERQRGNFPDRFSGHQFPNYSSELNVNALLLGDSALYLCASSPQGALNEQFFGPGTRLTVL.

This chain uses TRBV5-1 with TRBJ2-3; TRBD2 agrees at 12 bases. Germline CDR1 reads SGHRS; CDR2 reads YFSETQ. CDR3 length: 19 residues. V dropped 0 bases and J dropped 2; count of bases not matched to a gene: 10. CDR3 in DNA: TGCGCCAGCAGCTTGGCGGCTAGCGGGGGGGCCCTTCTCACAGATACGCAGTATTTT. Amino acids: CASSLAASGGALLTDTQYF. Variable domain in full (rest from reference TRBV5-1 and TRBJ2-3): KAGVTQTPRYLIKTRGQQVTLSCSPISGHRSVSWYQQTPGQGLQFLFEYFSETQRNKGNFPGRFSGRQFSNSRSEMNVSTLELGDSALYLCASSLAASGGALLTDTQYFGPGTRLTVL.

The chain recombines TRBV10-3 with TRBJ2-6; 11 bases map to TRBD1. The V segment lost 9 bases and the J segment 0 bases; nucleotides outside the gene matches: 10. The CDR3 extends over 18 amino acids. Germline CDR1 reads ENHRY; CDR2 reads SYGVKD. CDR3 nucleotides: TGTGCCATGGGGCCAGGGACAGGGGGTTTCTCTGGGGCCAACGTCCTGACTTTC. Residues: CAMGPGTGGFSGANVLTF.

This clone was observed a few times. The chain uses TRBV3-1 (or the pseudogene TRBV3-2) and TRBJ1-3, with D possibly TRBD1 on 6 matching bases. Trimming removed 6 bases at V and 3 bases at J, with 12 bases between. The length of the CDR3 is 14 residues. The germline V gene encodes CDR1 LGHDT and CDR2 YNNKEL (reference sequence). The CDR3, as DNA: TGTGCCAGCAGTAAGGGGGAGTTTGGAAACACCATATATTTT. It yields the protein CASSKGEFGNTIYF.

V is TRBV2 and J is TRBJ2-1; the D is unclear. The V end was cut by 4 bases, the J end by 4 bases, with 14 bases between. This CDR3 spans 15 amino acids. Per the germline V gene, CDR1 is SNHLY and CDR2 is FYNNEI. CDR3 sequence reads: CASSVQSDPYNEQFF. The CDR3 bases are TGTGCCAGCAGTGTCCAGTCAGATCCATACAATGAGCAGTTCTTC. The whole variable domain, filled in from reference TRBV2 and TRBJ2-1, reads EPEVTQTPSHQVTQMGQEVILRCVPISNHLYFYWYRQILGQKVEFLVSFYNNEISEKSEIFDDQFSVERPDGSNFTLKIRSTKLEDSAMYFCASSVQSDPYNEQFFGPGTRLTVL.

The chain uses TRBV25-1 and TRBJ2-5; TRBD2 aligns across 9 bases. The CDR3 length is 16 residues. The V gene's germline CDR1 is MGHDK and CDR2 SYGVNS. The V segment lost 1 base and the J segment 7 bases; nucleotides outside the gene matches: 10. The CDR3 sequence: CASSEFGGGASGTQYF. Here the CDR3 DNA reads TGTGCCAGCAGTGAATTCGGCGGGGGGGCCTCCGGGACCCAGTACTTC.

The V gene is TRBV18, the J gene TRBJ2-1; TRBD2 is a possible D gene (5 bases). Trimming shortened V by 2 bases and J by 9 bases, and 14 bases separated the two germline ends. Germline loops: CDR1 KGHSH, CDR2 LQKENI. This CDR3 has 14 residues. CDR3 protein: CASSPGLLTSEQFF. In DNA, the CDR3 is TGTGCCAGCTCACCAGGACTGCTTACAAGTGAGCAGTTCTTC.

This chain uses TRBV2 with TRBJ1-2; TRBD1 is a possible D gene (5 bases). Germline V CDR1 and CDR2: SNHLY, FYNNEI. With 3 bases removed from V and 0 bases from J, the gap between germline ends came to 14 bases. The CDR3 extends over 16 amino acids. The CDR3 region is CASSDWGVRPNYGYTF. The DNA of the CDR3 is TGTGCCAGCAGTGATTGGGGGGTCAGACCTAACTATGGCTACACCTTC.

The genes are TRBV20-1 and TRBJ1-1; D is undetermined. Germline lookup yields CDR1 DFQATT and CDR2 SNEGSKA (reference sequence). Trimming removed 4 bases at V and 2 bases at J, with 2 bases between. The CDR3 is 10 residues long. DNA for the CDR3: TGCAGTGCTATAAACACTGAAGCTTTCTTT. Residues: CSAINTEAFF.

This clone is a singleton in its sample. The chain joins TRBV5-1 to TRBJ1-2; tentative D call: TRBD1 (5 bases). Trimming shortened V by 3 bases and J by 0 bases, and 12 bases separated the two germline ends. Germline CDR1 and CDR2: SGHRS and YFSETQ. This CDR3 contains 15 residues. The CDR3 region is CASSSSGSPNYGYTF. The CDR3 bases are TGCGCCAGCAGCTCCTCAGGGTCTCCTAACTATGGCTACACCTTC. Complete variable domain (other parts from reference TRBV5-1 and TRBJ1-2): KAGVTQTPRYLIKTRGQQVTLSCSPISGHRSVSWYQQTPGQGLQFLFEYFSETQRNKGNFPGRFSGRQFSNSRSEMNVSTLELGDSALYLCASSSSGSPNYGYTFGSGTRLTVV.

The V call is TRBV7-9, the J call TRBJ1-1, with D hard to call. This CDR3 spans 12 amino acids. V was trimmed by 5 bases and J by 8 bases, leaving 12 bases between them. From germline, CDR1 is SEHNR and CDR2 FQNEAQ (reference sequence). The CDR3 sequence is CASSLRHIEAFF. CDR3 bases: TGTGCCAGCAGCCTACGACACATCGAAGCTTTCTTT.

The chain combines TRBV3-1 (or the pseudogene TRBV3-2) with TRBJ1-5, with TRBD1 as a possible D gene (6 bases). This CDR3 is built from 14 residues. The ends were cut back, 4 bases at V and 4 bases at J, with 11 bases in the middle. Germline V gene sequence: CDR1 LGHDT, CDR2 YNNKEL (reference sequence). CDR3 in DNA: TGTGCCAGCAGCCGACAGGTTGGGAATCAGCCCCAGCATTTT. Translated: CASSRQVGNQPQHF.

The chain employs TRBV6-5 and TRBJ1-1; 8 bases are a match to TRBD1. After removal of 6 bases from V and 1 base from J, the junction contained 7 bases not matched to a gene. The CDR3 covers 15 residues. Per germline, CDR1 MNHEY and CDR2 SVGAGI. Here the CDR3 reads CASSYQGARNTEAFF. The CDR3 DNA is TGTGCCAGCAGCTATCAGGGGGCCCGGAACACTGAAGCTTTCTTT.

The rearrangement joins TRBV2 to TRBJ2-5; TRBD1 might be the D (6 bases). V dropped 6 bases and J dropped 9 bases, with 14 bases sitting between them. Germline loops: CDR1 SNHLY, CDR2 FYNNEI. The CDR3 runs 12 residues. CDR3 nucleotide sequence: TGTGCCAGCAGCGGGACACCAGGTCCCCAGTACTTC. Its protein is CASSGTPGPQYF.

This rearrangement joins TRBV28 to TRBJ1-1; weak D call: TRBD1 (6 bases). The CDR3 consists of 14 residues. Germline CDR1 reads MDHEN; CDR2 reads SYDVKM. V was cut by 2 bases and J by 9 bases, with 16 bases left in between. The CDR3 is CASSLMEVGGQAFF. CDR3 DNA sequence: TGTGCCAGCAGTTTAATGGAGGTCGGGGGGCAAGCTTTCTTT.

The chain carries TRBV4-3 and TRBJ1-2; D perhaps matches TRBD1 (5 bases). Germline values: CDR1 LGHNA, CDR2 YSLEER. This CDR3 spans 15 amino acids. V was pared by 4 bases and J by 4 bases, with 16 bases between. The chain's CDR3 is CASSRDHGTSYGYTF. DNA for the CDR3: TGCGCCAGCAGCCGGGACCATGGGACTTCCTATGGCTACACCTTC.

The chain has TRBV2 and TRBJ1-5, with TRBD1 as a possible D gene (5 bases). Trimming shortened V by 7 bases and J by 5 bases, and 15 bases separated the two germline ends. The length of the CDR3 is 14 residues. The germline gives CDR1 SNHLY, CDR2 FYNNEI. CDR3 sequence reads: CASIDPEGDQPQHF. The CDR3, as DNA: TGTGCCAGCATCGACCCGGAAGGGGATCAGCCCCAGCATTTT.

The chain has TRBV19 and TRBJ2-3, with TRBD1 matching 9 bases. Germline V gene lookup returns CDR1 LNHDA and CDR2 SQIVND (reference sequence). This CDR3 spans 12 amino acids. V lost 4 bases and J lost 14; bases outside the gene matches: 7. The CDR3 DNA is TGTGCCAGTAGTACCAACAGGGGGCCGAGGTATTTT. Translating it yields CASSTNRGPRYF.

This rearrangement joins TRBV6-5 to TRBJ1-3; TRBD1 matches 7 bases. The CDR3 runs 15 residues. Germline V gene data show CDR1 as MNHEY and CDR2 as SVGAGI. V trimming: 4 bases; J trimming: 0 bases; junction bases outside the gene matches: 3. CDR3 region: CASSSGTASGNTIYF. DNA for the CDR3: TGTGCCAGCAGTTCAGGGACAGCCTCTGGAAACACCATATATTTT.

The V call is TRBV6-5, the J call TRBJ1-5, with 7 positions matching TRBD1. The CDR3 sequence is 15 residues long. V lost 4 bases, J lost 1 base, and 4 bases stayed unmatched. Germline loops: CDR1 MNHEY, CDR2 SVGAGI. The CDR3 loop is CASSWDSRSNQPQHF. The CDR3 DNA follows: TGTGCCAGCAGTTGGGACAGTAGGAGCAATCAGCCCCAGCATTTT.

The rearrangement links TRBV28 to TRBJ1-5; TRBD1 matches at 9 bases. V lost 2 bases to trimming and J lost 0 bases; unmatched junction nucleotides: 2. CDR3 size: 16 residues. Per germline, CDR1 MDHEN and CDR2 SYDVKM. Here the CDR3 reads CASSLGQGNSNQPQHF. The CDR3 nucleotides are TGTGCCAGCAGTTTAGGACAGGGGAATAGCAATCAGCCCCAGCATTTT.